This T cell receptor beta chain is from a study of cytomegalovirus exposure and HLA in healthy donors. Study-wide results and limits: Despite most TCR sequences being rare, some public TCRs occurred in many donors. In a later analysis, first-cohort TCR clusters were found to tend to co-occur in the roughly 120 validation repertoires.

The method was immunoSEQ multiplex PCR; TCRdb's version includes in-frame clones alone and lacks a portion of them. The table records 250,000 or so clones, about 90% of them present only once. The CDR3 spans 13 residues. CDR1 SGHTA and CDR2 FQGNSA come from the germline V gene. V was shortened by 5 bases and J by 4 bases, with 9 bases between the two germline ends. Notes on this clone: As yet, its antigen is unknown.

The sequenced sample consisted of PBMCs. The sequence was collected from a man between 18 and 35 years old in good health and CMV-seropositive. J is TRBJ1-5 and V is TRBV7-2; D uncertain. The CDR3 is CASSEELNQPQHF. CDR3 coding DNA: TGTGCCAGCAGCGAGGAGCTAAATCAGCCCCAGCATTTT.